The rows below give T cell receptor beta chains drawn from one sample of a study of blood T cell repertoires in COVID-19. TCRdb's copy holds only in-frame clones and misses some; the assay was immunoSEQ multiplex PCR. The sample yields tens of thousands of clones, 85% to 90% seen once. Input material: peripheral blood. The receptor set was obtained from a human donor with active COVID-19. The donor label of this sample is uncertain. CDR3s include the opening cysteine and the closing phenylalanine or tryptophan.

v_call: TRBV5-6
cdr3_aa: CASSFGQGYTEAFF

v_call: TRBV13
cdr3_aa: CASSPEQGARETQYF

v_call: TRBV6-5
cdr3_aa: CASSQSTGSGNTIYF

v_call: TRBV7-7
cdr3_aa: CASSPQTSSYNEQFF

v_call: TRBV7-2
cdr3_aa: CASSLRTSGFSYEQYF

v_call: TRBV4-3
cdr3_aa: CASSQEPSGVQETQYF

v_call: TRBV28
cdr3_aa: CASSLSGRVGRFF

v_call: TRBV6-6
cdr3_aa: CASSPGQLYGYTF

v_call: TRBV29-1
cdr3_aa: CSGRAGNTIYF

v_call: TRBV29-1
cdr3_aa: CSVSLGPRGTDTQYF

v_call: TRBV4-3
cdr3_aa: CASSHFGFGAFF

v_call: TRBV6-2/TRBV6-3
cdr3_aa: CASSYTLLAGVGTDTQYF

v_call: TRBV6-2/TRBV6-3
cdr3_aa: CASSDWRDGYNEQFF

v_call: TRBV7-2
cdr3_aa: CASSTRQESYGYTF

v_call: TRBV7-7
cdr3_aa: CASSSIHGLQETQYF

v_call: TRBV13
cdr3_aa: CASSQAQGQSNYEQYF